This entry describes one TCR beta chain. The antigen is undetermined. This sample is part of a study of lymphopenia after photon versus proton radiotherapy. Study-level results: Post-nadir diversity loss with photons came from oligoclonal expansion, particularly CD8+ Temra cells. Survival link was tested only in deceased patients; proton benefit remains a possibility. Relative stability marked proton patients; photon patients lost diversity and naive cells.

The table came from immunoSEQ multiplex PCR; TCRdb's copy has only in-frame clones and leaves some out. The sample lists 20,000 to 30,000 clones, 90% seen once, with less than 0.9% in the top ten. V lost 2 bases and J 8 bases, leaving 22 bases between the germline ends. Germline CDR1 reads WNHNN; CDR2 reads SYGVQD (reference sequence). The CDR3 runs to 17 residues. This clonotype was obtained from a woman between 45 and 60 years old with cholangiocarcinoma. This material consisted of peripheral blood, taken from a patient treated with photon-based radiotherapy. The chain employs TRBV10-1 and TRBJ2-1; the D is unclear. CDR3 loop: CASSENGLGLGSDEQFF. CDR3 sequence (DNA): TGCGCCAGCAGTGAGAACGGCTTAGGCTTAGGCTCGGATGAGCAGTTCTTC.